The T cell receptor beta chain under discussion was sequenced for a study of OX40 agonist ivuxolimab in advanced cancers. About the research overall: Among those enrolled, mean age was 60 years (range roughly 23 to 85) and about 79% were male.

With respect to this clone: What it binds is not known.

This table comes from immunoSEQ multiplex PCR, and its TCRdb copy is limited to in-frame clones, with some not included. The data show about 29,000 clones, 65% to 80% seen once. J gave up 4 bases and V 1 base, and 6 bases lay outside the gene matches. Germline V gives CDR1 MGHDK, CDR2 SYGVNS. The CDR3 covers 16 residues. Patients with autoimmune history or systemic immunosuppression were excluded. Overall study findings and caveats: Among T cells, CD8+ cells averaged more expanded clones than CD4+ cells. Antigen specificity was not determined for the expanded peripheral T cells.

The TCR was taken from an adult with an advanced solid tumor such as melanoma, head and neck, liver or kidney cancer. The starting material was CD4+ or CD8+ T cells sorted from blood, obtained in a trial of the OX40 agonist ivuxolimab. The chain links TRBV25-1 to TRBJ1-3; 8 bases are shared with TRBD1. The CDR3 DNA is TGTGCCAGCAGTGAATTCCAGGGGGCGAGCGGAAACACCATATATTTT. It codes for CASSEFQGASGNTIYF.